One sample yielded the 27 T cell receptor beta chains listed below, sequenced in a study of blood T cell repertoires in COVID-19. TCRdb's table, derived via immunoSEQ multiplex PCR, lists solely in-frame clones and lacks some. The sample lists a few hundred thousand clones, around 87% seen once, with about 1.9% in the top ten. Sequenced: PBMCs or T cells enriched from blood (not recorded which). These TCRs come from a man aged 35-49 years in a cohort exposed to, infected with or recovered from COVID-19 (not recorded which).

This rearrangement joins TRBV4-1 to TRBJ2-3; 7 nucleotides agree with TRBD2. The length of the CDR3 is 17 residues. Germline V gene data show CDR1 as MGHRA and CDR2 as YSYEKL. V trimming: 0 bases; J trimming: 5 bases; junction bases outside the gene matches: 11. The CDR3: CASSQDPVAGMRDTQYF. The CDR3 DNA is TGCGCCAGCAGCCAAGATCCGGTAGCGGGTATGCGAGATACGCAGTATTTT.

This clone showed up just once. The final CDR3 position lacks the conserved phenylalanine or tryptophan, pointing to a likely read error. The V call is TRBV2, the J call TRBJ1-5, with 7 bases matching TRBD1. The V gene end was trimmed by 5 bases and the J gene end by 5 bases; junction bases not matched to a gene: 3. The germline gives CDR1 SNHLY, CDR2 FYNNEI. The CDR3 has 13 amino acids. The CDR3 sequence is CASSRDSYQPQHL. The CDR3 DNA reads TGTGCCAGCAGTCGGGACAGTTATCAGCCCCAGCATCTT.

V is TRBV5-1 and J is TRBJ1-2, with D possibly being TRBD1 (6 bases). The CDR3 consists of 16 residues. Germline V gene sequence: CDR1 SGHRS, CDR2 YFSETQ. V dropped 2 bases and J dropped 2 bases, with 16 bases sitting between them. The CDR3 loop is CASSFGQRPLNYGYTF. For the CDR3, the DNA is TGCGCCAGCAGCTTCGGACAGAGGCCTCTAAACTATGGCTACACCTTC.

This clone has a single count. The chain combines TRBV2 with TRBJ1-1; the match to TRBD1 covers 9 bases. Germline lookup yields CDR1 SNHLY and CDR2 FYNNEI. The trim removed 8 bases at V and 3 bases at J, leaving 7 bases unmatched. The CDR3 extends over 14 amino acids. The chain's CDR3 is CASDPGQGYTEAFF. The CDR3 bases are TGTGCCAGCGATCCGGGACAGGGATACACTGAAGCTTTCTTT.

The V gene is TRBV7-9, the J gene TRBJ1-1, with D perhaps matching TRBD1 (6 bases). Trimming cost V 7 bases and J 2 bases, with 14 bases left between them. CDR1 SEHNR and CDR2 FQNEAQ come from the germline V gene (reference sequence). This CDR3 contains 14 residues. Here the CDR3 reads CASTLQGINTEAFF. CDR3 nucleotide sequence: TGTGCCAGCACCCTACAGGGAATAAACACTGAAGCTTTCTTT.

V and J are TRBV5-1 and TRBJ2-2; no definite D call. CDR3 length equals 15 residues. The V end was cut by 0 bases, the J end by 2 bases, with 8 bases between. The germline gives CDR1 SGHRS, CDR2 YFSETQ. The CDR3 region has the DNA TGCGCCAGCAGCTTGGCTCAGATCAACACCGGGGAGCTGTTTTTT. This translates into CASSLAQINTGELFF. The full variable domain, in which reference TRBV5-1 and TRBJ2-2 provide the parts outside the CDR3, is KAGVTQTPRYLIKTRGQQVTLSCSPISGHRSVSWYQQTPGQGLQFLFEYFSETQRNKGNFPGRFSGRQFSNSRSEMNVSTLELGDSALYLCASSLAQINTGELFFGEGSRLTVL.

V gene TRBV6-5 combines with J gene TRBJ2-5, with D possibly being TRBD2 (6 bases). V shed 6 bases and J shed 5 bases, with 19 bases lying between them. This CDR3 is built from 15 residues. Germline V CDR1 and CDR2: MNHEY, SVGAGI. As DNA, the CDR3 is TGTGCCAGCAGGGGGAGCGGGCGCCCTTGGGAGACCCAGTACTTC. It codes for CASRGSGRPWETQYF.

This chain joins TRBV23-1 and TRBJ1-2, with D hard to call. TRBV23-1 is labeled an ORF, and its function is uncertain. The ends were cut back, 3 bases at V and 7 bases at J, with 6 bases in the middle. This CDR3 comprises 11 residues. The CDR3: CASSHPGGYTF. The DNA for the CDR3 is TGCGCCAGCAGTCATCCCGGTGGCTACACCTTC.

On this clone: This sample includes further DNA sequences coding for the same CDR3. The chain recombines TRBV7-2 with TRBJ1-3, with unresolved D. The CDR3 sequence is 14 residues long. V lost 1 base and J 0 bases, leaving 4 bases between the germline ends. CDR1 and CDR2 (germline): SGHTA, FQGNSA. Here the CDR3 reads CASSLVRSGNTIYF. CDR3 DNA sequence: TGTGCCAGCAGCTTAGTTCGCTCTGGAAACACCATATATTTT.

This clone was seen a handful of times. The chain combines TRBV11-3 with TRBJ2-1; 7 nucleotides line up with TRBD1. Unmatched junction bases numbered 6, after V lost 1 base and J lost 6 bases. The CDR3 totals 15 residues. Germline CDR1 is SGHNT and CDR2 is YENEEA. CDR3 DNA: TGTGCCAGCAGCTTAGGACAGGGTCTACGCAATGAGCAGTTCTTC. Its protein is CASSLGQGLRNEQFF.

The V gene is TRBV5-4, the J gene TRBJ2-4; 15 bases agree with TRBD2. CDR1 and CDR2 (germline): SGHNT, YYREEE (reference sequence). V shed 1 base, J shed 10 bases, and the junction held 6 bases outside the gene matches. This CDR3 contains 16 residues. In nucleotides, the CDR3 is TGTGCCAGCAGCTTGAGGACTAGCGGGAGGGGGCATATTCAGTACTTC. Its translation: CASSLRTSGRGHIQYF.

This clone appeared once. The gene calls are TRBV6-1 and TRBJ2-6, with D uncertain. The germline V and J ends were trimmed by 2 bases and 0 bases, with 14 bases remaining between them. Looked up from germline, CDR1 is MNHNS and CDR2 is SASEGT. The CDR3 loop spans 18 amino acids. CDR3 amino acids: CASSERPASLSGANVLTF. The CDR3, as DNA: TGTGCCAGCAGTGAACGTCCAGCGTCCCTCTCTGGGGCCAACGTCCTGACTTTC.

This rearrangement joins TRBV11-2 to TRBJ2-1; 11 nucleotides align to TRBD2. Germline-derived CDR1 and CDR2 are SGHAT and FQNNGV. The CDR3 sequence is 14 residues long. V was pared by 5 bases and J by 10 bases, with 7 bases of the junction left unmatched. CDR3 amino acids: CASSGGTSGLEQFF. CDR3 DNA sequence: TGTGCCAGCAGCGGGGGGACTAGCGGACTAGAGCAGTTCTTC.

The V call is TRBV5-1, the J call TRBJ2-7; TRBD1 matches at 7 bases. CDR1 and CDR2 (germline): SGHRS, YFSETQ. The CDR3 totals 13 residues. The trim removed 4 bases at V and 2 bases at J, leaving 3 bases unmatched. The DNA for the CDR3 is TGCGCCAGCAGCCAAGGACAGGCCTACGAGCAGTACTTC. This translates into CASSQGQAYEQYF.

This clone is a singleton in its sample. V and J are TRBV7-9 and TRBJ2-3; tentative D call: TRBD1 (6 bases). Looked up from germline, CDR1 is SEHNR and CDR2 is FQNEAQ (reference sequence). CDR3 size: 15 residues. Trimming took off 2 bases at V and 2 bases at J, with 11 bases between the two ends. The CDR3 spells CASSLPGVVTDTQYF. The DNA for the CDR3 is TGTGCCAGCAGCTTACCAGGGGTCGTCACAGATACGCAGTATTTT. Full variable domain (missing parts from reference TRBV7-9 and TRBJ2-3): DTGVSQNPRHKITKRGQNVTFRCDPISEHNRLYWYRQTLGQGPEFLTYFQNEAQLEKSRLLSDRFSAERPKGSFSTLEIQRTEQGDSAMYLCASSLPGVVTDTQYFGPGTRLTVL.

CDR3 residues: CASSEAGTRGNEQFF. The CDR3 DNA follows: TGTGCCAGCAGTGAAGCCGGGACTAGAGGCAATGAGCAGTTCTTC. V and J are TRBV6-1 and TRBJ2-1; the match to TRBD2 covers 8 bases. The CDR3 runs to 15 residues. With V trimmed by 0 bases and J by 6 bases, 4 bases remained unmatched. Germline V lookup: CDR1 MNHNS, CDR2 SASEGT.

This clone appeared a few times. V gene TRBV18 combines with J gene TRBJ2-3; D is possibly TRBD2 (6 bases). The CDR3 totals 15 residues. Germline CDR1 is KGHSH and CDR2 is LQKENI. Trimming cost V 3 bases and J 1 base, with 11 bases left between them. The CDR3 protein is CASSPLEGGTDTQYF. Written as DNA, the CDR3 is TGTGCCAGCTCACCCTTGGAGGGCGGCACAGATACGCAGTATTTT.

This chain links TRBV5-1 with TRBJ2-5, with D possibly being TRBD2 (6 bases). CDR1 SGHRS and CDR2 YFSETQ come from the germline V gene. V lost 1 base to trimming and J lost 5 bases, with 21 bases between them. The CDR3 spans 17 residues. Written as DNA, the CDR3 is TGCGCCAGCAGCTTGTTACCGGCGGGAAGAGGCCGGGAGACCCAGTACTTC. Translating gives CASSLLPAGRGRETQYF.

The genes are TRBV10-2 and TRBJ2-1; no firm D call. Trimming shortened V by 3 bases and J by 10 bases, and 4 bases separated the two germline ends. Germline values: CDR1 WSHSY, CDR2 SAAADI. The CDR3 totals 10 residues. The CDR3 DNA is TGCGCCAGCAGTGACAGGGAGCAGTTCTTC. It translates to CASSDREQFF.

This clone was detected a few times. The chain is built from TRBV10-2 and TRBJ2-3; 11 nucleotides match TRBD2. Germline assignment: CDR1 WSHSY and CDR2 SAAADI. This CDR3 is 15 amino acids long. V shed 7 bases, J shed 0 bases, and the junction held 3 bases outside the gene matches. CDR3 amino acids: CASTGLAGSTDTQYF. CDR3 in DNA: TGCGCCAGCACAGGACTAGCGGGTAGCACAGATACGCAGTATTTT.

This chain links TRBV5-1 with TRBJ2-7, with 8 bases matching TRBD2. V lost 0 bases and J lost 4; bases outside the gene matches: 6. Germline CDR1 is SGHRS and CDR2 is YFSETQ. This CDR3 has 15 amino acids. The CDR3 sequence: CASSLAGTSGYEQYF. CDR3 DNA: TGCGCCAGCAGCTTGGCAGGGACTAGTGGTTACGAGCAGTACTTC.

The count of this clone is one. This chain links TRBV30 with TRBJ1-5, with D perhaps matching TRBD1 (5 bases). Trimming cost V 4 bases and J 0 bases, with 13 bases left between them. The CDR3 runs 15 residues. The germline gives CDR1 GTSNPN, CDR2 SVGIG (reference sequence). CDR3 sequence (DNA): TGTGCCTGGACCCTCGGGGGAAATAGCAATCAGCCCCAGCATTTT. Translation gives CAWTLGGNSNQPQHF.

The CDR3 sequence is CASKRGQETQYF. The CDR3 nucleotides read TGTGCCAGCAAAAGGGGTCAGGAGACCCAGTACTTC. The J gene is TRBJ2-5, the V gene TRBV27; D might be TRBD1 (5 bases). Germline loops: CDR1 MNHEY, CDR2 SMNVEV (reference sequence). Deletions cut 7 bases from V and 5 bases from J, with 11 bases between. This CDR3 region has 12 residues.

The genes are TRBV28 and TRBJ2-6; tentative D call: TRBD1 (5 bases). The CDR3 is 15 residues long. Looked up from germline, CDR1 is MDHEN and CDR2 is SYDVKM. V gave up 5 bases and J gave up 4 bases, with 12 bases separating them. DNA of the CDR3: TGTGCCAGCAGTCTTACAGGAACGGGGGCCAACGTCCTGACTTTC. It yields the protein CASSLTGTGANVLTF.

The V and J genes are TRBV7-6 and TRBJ1-2; D ambiguous. Per germline, CDR1 SGHVS and CDR2 FNYEAQ. The CDR3 covers 21 residues. The V and J ends lost 1 base and 0 bases respectively, with 27 bases between them. CDR3 in amino acids: CASSLEGGWASVNLPNYGYTF. The CDR3 nucleotides are TGTGCCAGCAGCTTAGAGGGCGGGTGGGCCTCCGTCAATTTACCTAACTATGGCTACACCTTC.

The chain combines TRBV5-6 with TRBJ2-1, with 8 nucleotides matching TRBD2. Germline values: CDR1 SGHDT, CDR2 YYEEEE. This CDR3 spans 11 amino acids. V trimming: 4 bases; J trimming: 14 bases; junction bases outside the gene matches: 5. The CDR3 is CASSVGTSEFF. In DNA, the CDR3 is TGTGCCAGCAGCGTCGGGACTAGTGAGTTCTTC.

This clone was counted between two and nine times. V gene TRBV19 combines with J gene TRBJ1-2; D may be TRBD1 (5 bases). The CDR3 extends over 15 amino acids. Germline V gene sequence: CDR1 LNHDA, CDR2 SQIVND (reference sequence). Trimming cost V 5 bases and J 4 bases, with 17 bases left between them. CDR3 sequence: CASSEIQGLRYGYTF. In nucleotides, the CDR3 is TGTGCCAGTAGTGAAATCCAGGGATTGCGCTATGGCTACACCTTC.